The rows below give T cell receptor beta chains drawn from one sample of a study of OX40 agonist ivuxolimab in advanced cancers. Repertoires were generated with immunoSEQ multiplex PCR, while TCRdb's copy carries only in-frame clones and drops some. The sample lists about 45,000 clones, 84% occurring once. Sample: CD4+ or CD8+ T cells sorted from blood, taken in a trial of the OX40 agonist ivuxolimab. The source of these receptors is an adult with an advanced solid tumor such as melanoma, head and neck, liver or kidney cancer. Both conserved end residues are part of each CDR3. A D gene is named only where the DNA matches it firmly. Size values are once, few and many counts, or a class for expanded clones, and some rows have none.

v_gene: TRBV5-1
abundance: -
d_gene: -
j_gene: TRBJ1-1
CDR3aa: CASSPEGDTEAFF
CDR3nt: TGCGCCAGCTCCCCGGAGGGGGACACTGAAGCTTTCTTT

v_gene: TRBV30
abundance: -
d_gene: -
j_gene: TRBJ1-5
CDR3aa: CAWSGGLSNQPQHF
CDR3nt: TGTGCCTGGAGTGGGGGATTGAGCAATCAGCCCCAGCATTTT

v_gene: TRBV10-2
abundance: -
d_gene: -
j_gene: TRBJ2-5
CDR3aa: CASSVTREGLVANPQETQYF
CDR3nt: TGCGCCAGCAGTGTAACCCGCGAGGGATTGGTCGCCAATCCCCAGGAGACCCAGTACTTC

v_gene: TRBV7-3
abundance: -
d_gene: TRBD2
j_gene: TRBJ2-3
CDR3aa: CASSPGVAGGDTQYF
CDR3nt: TGTGCCAGCAGCCCAGGAGTAGCGGGTGGGGATACGCAGTATTTT

v_gene: TRBV29-1
abundance: -
d_gene: -
j_gene: TRBJ2-3
CDR3aa: CSVDLSGIRTDTQYF
CDR3nt: TGCAGCGTTGATCTATCGGGGATACGGACAGATACGCAGTATTTT

v_gene: TRBV15
abundance: -
d_gene: -
j_gene: TRBJ2-3
CDR3aa: CATSGGRVTDTQYF
CDR3nt: TGTGCCACGTCAGGCGGAAGGGTAACAGATACGCAGTATTTT

v_gene: TRBV5-4
abundance: -
d_gene: -
j_gene: TRBJ2-3
CDR3aa: CASSSPADTQYF
CDR3nt: TGTGCCAGCAGCTCCCCGGCGGATACGCAGTATTTT

v_gene: TRBV7-9
abundance: -
d_gene: -
j_gene: TRBJ2-3
CDR3aa: CASSPWDRNTDTQYF
CDR3nt: TGTGCCAGCAGCCCCTGGGACCGAAACACAGATACGCAGTATTTT

v_gene: TRBV28
abundance: -
d_gene: -
j_gene: TRBJ1-5
CDR3aa: CASSLRRSNQPQHF
CDR3nt: TGTGCCAGCAGTTTACGGAGGAGCAATCAGCCCCAGCATTTT

v_gene: TRBV4-3
abundance: -
d_gene: -
j_gene: TRBJ2-5
CDR3aa: CASSQEIDSIQETQYF
CDR3nt: TGCGCCAGCAGCCAAGAAATTGACAGCATCCAAGAGACCCAGTACTTC

v_gene: TRBV2
abundance: -
d_gene: -
j_gene: TRBJ1-1
CDR3aa: CASRDTSFNTEAFF
CDR3nt: TGTGCCAGCAGGGACACGTCCTTTAACACTGAAGCTTTCTTT

v_gene: TRBV9
abundance: few
d_gene: -
j_gene: TRBJ2-1
CDR3aa: CASSLHGERYNEQFF
CDR3nt: TGTGCCAGTTCCCTGCATGGGGAGAGATACAATGAGCAGTTCTTC

v_gene: TRBV23-1
abundance: once
d_gene: -
j_gene: TRBJ1-1
CDR3aa: CASPTKNTEAFF
CDR3nt: TGCGCCAGTCCTACAAAGAACACTGAAGCTTTCTTT

v_gene: TRBV7-9
abundance: -
d_gene: TRBD1
j_gene: TRBJ1-5
CDR3aa: CASSEDRGFGASYQPQHF
CDR3nt: TGTGCCAGCAGCGAGGACAGGGGATTTGGAGCGAGCTATCAGCCCCAGCATTTT

v_gene: TRBV6-5
abundance: -
d_gene: TRBD1
j_gene: TRBJ1-2
CDR3aa: CASSLDRGRGYTF
CDR3nt: TGTGCCAGCAGTCTCGACAGGGGAAGGGGCTACACCTTC

v_gene: TRBV6-6
abundance: -
d_gene: -
j_gene: TRBJ1-2
CDR3aa: CASSYGGAGYTF
CDR3nt: TGTGCCAGCAGTTACGGAGGGGCTGGCTACACCTTC

v_gene: TRBV4-2
abundance: -
d_gene: TRBD1
j_gene: TRBJ2-2
CDR3aa: CASSHSKLGLLGTGPVGELFF
CDR3nt: TGTGCCAGCAGCCATTCTAAATTAGGGTTGTTAGGGACAGGACCCGTCGGGGAGCTGTTTTTT

v_gene: TRBV2
abundance: -
d_gene: -
j_gene: TRBJ1-1
CDR3aa: CASINQGREAFF
CDR3nt: TGTGCCAGCATCAACCAGGGCAGGGAAGCTTTCTTT

v_gene: TRBV29-1
abundance: -
d_gene: -
j_gene: TRBJ2-7
CDR3aa: CSVGASAPRTYEQYF
CDR3nt: TGCAGCGTTGGGGCCTCGGCCCCGAGGACTTACGAGCAGTACTTC

v_gene: TRBV28
abundance: -
d_gene: -
j_gene: TRBJ2-5
CDR3aa: CASSLIRQGGWETQYF
CDR3nt: TGTGCCAGCAGTTTAATTCGACAGGGAGGATGGGAGACCCAGTACTTC

v_gene: TRBV19
abundance: -
d_gene: -
j_gene: TRBJ1-1
CDR3aa: CASSISGLAEAFF
CDR3nt: TGTGCCAGTAGTATCTCAGGACTCGCTGAAGCTTTCTTT

v_gene: TRBV4-1
abundance: -
d_gene: -
j_gene: TRBJ2-2
CDR3aa: CASSHRDTYTGELFF
CDR3nt: TGCGCCAGCAGCCATCGCGACACGTACACCGGGGAGCTGTTTTTT

v_gene: TRBV29-1
abundance: few
d_gene: -
j_gene: TRBJ1-1
CDR3aa: CSVDNQPEAFF
CDR3nt: TGCAGCGTTGATAATCAGCCGGAGGCTTTCTTT

v_gene: TRBV11-3
abundance: -
d_gene: -
j_gene: TRBJ2-3
CDR3aa: CASSLDEDRSTDTQYF
CDR3nt: TGTGCCAGCAGCTTAGATGAAGACAGGAGCACAGATACGCAGTATTTT

v_gene: TRBV27
abundance: -
d_gene: TRBD2
j_gene: TRBJ2-2
CDR3aa: CASSLAGGTGELFF
CDR3nt: TGTGCCAGCAGTTTAGCGGGAGGCACCGGGGAGCTGTTTTTT

v_gene: TRBV4-2
abundance: -
d_gene: -
j_gene: TRBJ1-1
CDR3aa: CASSQGGPSLPEAFF
CDR3nt: TGTGCCAGCAGCCAAGGGGGACCGTCACTTCCTGAAGCTTTCTTT

v_gene: TRBV6-1
abundance: few
d_gene: TRBD1
j_gene: TRBJ2-7
CDR3aa: CASSTGTGPSYEQYF
CDR3nt: TGTGCCAGCTCTACCGGGACAGGGCCCTCCTACGAGCAGTACTTC

v_gene: TRBV6-1
abundance: few
d_gene: -
j_gene: TRBJ1-2
CDR3aa: CASRGPNPGGYTF
CDR3nt: TGTGCCAGCAGGGGCCCCAATCCGGGTGGCTACACCTTC

v_gene: TRBV5-1
abundance: -
d_gene: TRBD1
j_gene: TRBJ1-4
CDR3aa: CASSSRQGGEKLFF
CDR3nt: TGCGCCAGCAGCTCGCGACAGGGAGGTGAAAAACTGTTTTTT

v_gene: TRBV28
abundance: -
d_gene: -
j_gene: TRBJ2-1
CDR3aa: CASSLSHAGNEQFF
CDR3nt: TGTGCCAGCAGTTTATCCCATGCCGGCAATGAGCAGTTCTTC

v_gene: TRBV27
abundance: -
d_gene: TRBD2
j_gene: TRBJ2-3
CDR3aa: CASSPELAGADTQYF
CDR3nt: TGTGCCAGCAGTCCAGAACTAGCGGGAGCGGATACGCAGTATTTT

v_gene: TRBV7-9
abundance: -
d_gene: -
j_gene: TRBJ2-1
CDR3aa: CASSPGTSYNEQFF
CDR3nt: TGTGCCAGCAGTCCCGGGACTTCTTACAATGAGCAGTTCTTC

v_gene: TRBV28
abundance: few
d_gene: -
j_gene: TRBJ2-1
CDR3aa: CASSLVPMSYNEQFF
CDR3nt: TGTGCCAGCAGTTTGGTTCCCATGTCCTACAATGAGCAGTTCTTC

v_gene: TRBV6-5
abundance: -
d_gene: -
j_gene: TRBJ2-7
CDR3aa: CASSPSGVYEQYF
CDR3nt: TGTGCCAGCAGTCCCTCCGGCGTGTACGAGCAGTACTTC

v_gene: TRBV30
abundance: -
d_gene: -
j_gene: TRBJ2-5
CDR3aa: CAWTTRGGETQYF
CDR3nt: TGTGCCTGGACCACAAGGGGGGGGGAGACCCAGTACTTC

v_gene: TRBV15
abundance: -
d_gene: TRBD1
j_gene: TRBJ2-7
CDR3aa: CATSRGPLSGGYEQYF
CDR3nt: TGTGCCACCAGCAGAGGCCCCCTCTCAGGGGGATACGAGCAGTACTTC

v_gene: TRBV9
abundance: -
d_gene: TRBD1
j_gene: TRBJ2-4
CDR3aa: CASSSPTGVLGNIQYF
CDR3nt: TGTGCCAGCAGCTCACCCACAGGGGTTTTGGGAAACATTCAGTACTTC

v_gene: TRBV4-2
abundance: -
d_gene: -
j_gene: TRBJ2-1
CDR3aa: CASSQEVGASYNEQFF
CDR3nt: TGTGCCAGCAGCCAAGAGGTGGGGGCCTCTTACAATGAGCAGTTCTTC

v_gene: TRBV28
abundance: -
d_gene: TRBD2
j_gene: TRBJ2-5
CDR3aa: CASSPNLAGVQETQYF
CDR3nt: TGTGCCAGCAGTCCTAATCTAGCGGGGGTTCAAGAGACCCAGTACTTC

v_gene: TRBV9
abundance: few
d_gene: TRBD1
j_gene: TRBJ2-7
CDR3aa: CASSGGQGYEQYF
CDR3nt: TGTGCCAGCAGCGGCGGACAGGGCTACGAGCAGTACTTC

v_gene: TRBV4-1
abundance: -
d_gene: -
j_gene: TRBJ2-3
CDR3aa: CASSQEKARGSDTQYF
CDR3nt: TGCGCCAGCAGCCAAGAAAAGGCGAGGGGTTCAGATACGCAGTATTTT

v_gene: TRBV7-9
abundance: -
d_gene: TRBD1
j_gene: TRBJ2-7
CDR3aa: CASSSPGQRYEQYF
CDR3nt: TGTGCCAGCAGCTCGCCGGGACAGCGCTACGAGCAGTACTTC